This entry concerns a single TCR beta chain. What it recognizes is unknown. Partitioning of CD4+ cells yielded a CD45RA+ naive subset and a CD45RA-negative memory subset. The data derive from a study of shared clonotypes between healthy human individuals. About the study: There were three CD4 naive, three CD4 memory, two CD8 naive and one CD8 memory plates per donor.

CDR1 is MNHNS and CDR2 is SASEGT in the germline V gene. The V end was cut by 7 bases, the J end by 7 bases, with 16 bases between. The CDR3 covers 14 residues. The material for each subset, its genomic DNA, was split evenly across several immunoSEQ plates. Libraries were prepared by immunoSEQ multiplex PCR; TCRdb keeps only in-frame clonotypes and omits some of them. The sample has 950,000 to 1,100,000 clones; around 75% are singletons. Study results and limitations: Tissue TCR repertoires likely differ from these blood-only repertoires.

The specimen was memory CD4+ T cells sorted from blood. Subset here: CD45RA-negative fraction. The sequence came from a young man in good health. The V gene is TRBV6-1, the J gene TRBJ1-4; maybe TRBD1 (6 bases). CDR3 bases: TGTGCCAGCACTGAGAGGGGAGGGGGTGAAAAACTGTTTTTT. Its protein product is CASTERGGGEKLFF.